This T cell receptor beta chain was observed in a study of T cells in Graves' hyperthyroidism and ophthalmopathy. Amplification targeted TCR beta CDR3 regions from RNA transcripts. Initially, a first-round RT-PCR of the TCR CDR3 employed the HTBI primer set. TCRdb re-called the multiplex PCR reads through MiXCR, storing one row per CDR3 protein. The profile shows more than 350,000 distinct CDR3 sequences, around 15% of them singletons. The table lists this clonotype with many counts. Inclusion characteristics of ophthalmopathy patients comprised a Clinical Activity Score of at least 3, a NOSPECS grade of at least 4, and duration under 3 months. Using around 10 ml of fresh peripheral blood, PBMCs were prepared. The V end was cut by 6 bases, the J end by 2 bases, with 24 bases between. From germline, CDR1 is MGHDK and CDR2 SYGVNS. The CDR3 totals 18 residues.

The chain uses TRBV25-1 and TRBJ2-3, with a possible D match to TRBD2 (6 bases). The sequence was obtained from a woman in her fifties or sixties with Graves' ophthalmopathy. The sequenced sample consisted of blood. CDR3 amino acids: CASRGPGEGTKPTDTQYF. CDR3 nucleotides: TGTGCCAGCAGGGGACCGGGAGAGGGGACCAAACCCACAGATACGCAGTATTTT.